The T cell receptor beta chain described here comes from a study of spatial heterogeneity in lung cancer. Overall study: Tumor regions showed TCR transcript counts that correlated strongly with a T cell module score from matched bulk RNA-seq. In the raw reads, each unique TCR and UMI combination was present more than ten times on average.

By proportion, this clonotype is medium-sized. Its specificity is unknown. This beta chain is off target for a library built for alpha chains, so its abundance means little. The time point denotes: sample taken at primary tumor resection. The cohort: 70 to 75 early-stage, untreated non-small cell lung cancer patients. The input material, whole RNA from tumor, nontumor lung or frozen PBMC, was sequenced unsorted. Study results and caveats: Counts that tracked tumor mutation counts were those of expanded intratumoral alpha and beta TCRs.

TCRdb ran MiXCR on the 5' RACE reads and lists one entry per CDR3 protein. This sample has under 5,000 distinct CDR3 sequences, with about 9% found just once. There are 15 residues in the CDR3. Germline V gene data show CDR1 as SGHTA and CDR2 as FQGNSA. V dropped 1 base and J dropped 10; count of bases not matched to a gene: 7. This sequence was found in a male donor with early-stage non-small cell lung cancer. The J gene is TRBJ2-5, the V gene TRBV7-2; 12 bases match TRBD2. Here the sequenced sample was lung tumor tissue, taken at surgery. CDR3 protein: CASSLGGTSGYFQYF. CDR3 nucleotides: TGTGCCAGCAGCTTAGGCGGGACTAGCGGGTACTTCCAGTACTTC.